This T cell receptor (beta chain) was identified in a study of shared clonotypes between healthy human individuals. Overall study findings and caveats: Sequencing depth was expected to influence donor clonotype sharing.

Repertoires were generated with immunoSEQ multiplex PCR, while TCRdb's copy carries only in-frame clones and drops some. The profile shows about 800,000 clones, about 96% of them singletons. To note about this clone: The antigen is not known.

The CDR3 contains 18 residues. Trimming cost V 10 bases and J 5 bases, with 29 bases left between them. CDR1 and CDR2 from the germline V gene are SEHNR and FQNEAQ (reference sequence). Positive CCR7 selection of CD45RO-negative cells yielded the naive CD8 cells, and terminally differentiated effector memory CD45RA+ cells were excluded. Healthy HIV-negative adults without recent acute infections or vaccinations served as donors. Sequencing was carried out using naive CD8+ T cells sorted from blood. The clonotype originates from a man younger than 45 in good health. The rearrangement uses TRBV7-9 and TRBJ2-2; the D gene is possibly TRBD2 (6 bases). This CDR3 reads CATRGIVGRDRNTGELFF. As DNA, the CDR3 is TGTGCCACCCGGGGGATTGTCGGGCGGGATCGGAATACCGGGGAGCTGTTTTTT.